This passage covers 28 T cell receptor beta chains from one sample sequenced in a study of blood T cell repertoires in COVID-19. Clones were read by immunoSEQ multiplex PCR, and TCRdb kept only the in-frame ones, dropping some. The sample has approximately 210,000 clones; 87% are singletons. The sequencing sample was made of PBMCs or T cells enriched from blood (not recorded which). The origin of the receptors is a woman aged 25-40 years who had recovered from COVID-19.

V is TRBV5-4 and J is TRBJ2-7; TRBD1 agrees at 8 bases. V trimming: 3 bases; J trimming: 1 base; junction bases outside the gene matches: 6. Germline CDR1 SGHNT, CDR2 YYREEE (reference sequence). The CDR3 covers 15 residues. CDR3 in DNA: TGTGCCAGCAGCTCTGGGGGGACAGGTTCCTACGAGCAGTACTTC. Residues: CASSSGGTGSYEQYF.

The CDR3 is CASSLRTGNEQFF. In DNA form, the CDR3 reads TGTGCCAGCAGCTTGCGCACCGGCAATGAGCAGTTCTTC. The chain uses TRBV7-9 and TRBJ2-1, with unresolved D. The CDR3 length is 13 residues. V lost 3 bases and J 6 bases, leaving 9 bases between the germline ends. CDR1 SEHNR and CDR2 FQNEAQ come from the germline V gene (reference sequence).

This chain links TRBV9 with TRBJ1-5, with a possible D match to TRBD1 (5 bases). Germline loops: CDR1 SGDLS, CDR2 YYNGEE. Trimming pared 0 bases from V and 5 bases from J, leaving 12 bases between. There are 15 residues in the CDR3. CDR3 loop: CASSVASGHDQPQHF. The CDR3, as DNA: TGTGCCAGCAGCGTAGCCTCAGGGCATGATCAGCCCCAGCATTTT. The full variable domain, rest sourced from reference TRBV9 and TRBJ1-5, is DSGVTQTPKHLITATGQRVTLRCSPRSGDLSVYWYQQSLDQGLQFLIQYYNGEERAKGNILERFSAQQFPDLHSELNLSSLELGDSALYFCASSVASGHDQPQHFGDGTRLSIL.

The rearrangement links TRBV27 to TRBJ2-7; 15 positions match TRBD2. CDR1 MNHEY and CDR2 SMNVEV come from the germline V gene (reference sequence). The CDR3 is 16 amino acids. Germline trimming cut 9 bases from V and 6 bases from J; bases unmatched to any gene: 12. CDR3 sequence (DNA): TGTGCCAGTAGGACTAGCGGGAGGGCCCCTCTACGCGAGCAGTACTTC. Translation gives CASRTSGRAPLREQYF.

The V and J genes are TRBV27 and TRBJ1-2; 8 bases fit TRBD1. This CDR3 spans 14 amino acids. V was clipped by 6 bases and J by 6 bases; unmatched bases: 9. Germline V gene data show CDR1 as MNHEY and CDR2 as SMNVEV (reference sequence). The CDR3 loop reads CASSSLQGANGYTF. DNA of the CDR3: TGTGCCAGCAGCTCCCTCCAGGGGGCGAATGGCTACACCTTC.

The CDR3 protein is CASSPQQGNNQPQHF. DNA of the CDR3: TGTGCCAGCAGCCCTCAACAGGGCAACAATCAGCCCCAGCATTTT. The J gene is TRBJ1-5, the V gene TRBV7-2; maybe TRBD1 (6 bases). Trimming took 5 bases from V and 3 from J, leaving 14 bases between them. Germline values: CDR1 SGHTA, CDR2 FQGNSA. This CDR3 region has 15 residues.

The J gene is TRBJ1-2, the V gene TRBV30, with D uncertain. This CDR3 has 12 residues. V shed 1 base and J shed 2 bases, with 5 bases lying between them. From germline, CDR1 is GTSNPN and CDR2 SVGIG (reference sequence). CDR3 amino acids: CAWSAQNYGYTF. The CDR3 DNA reads as TGTGCCTGGAGTGCCCAGAACTATGGCTACACCTTC.

V is TRBV9 and J is TRBJ2-1; 9 nucleotides line up with TRBD2. V lost 4 bases, J lost 6 bases, and 11 bases stayed unmatched. This CDR3 is built from 16 residues. Germline CDR1 and CDR2: SGDLS and YYNGEE. This CDR3 reads CASSPTAGLAPNEQFF. In DNA form, the CDR3 reads TGTGCCAGCAGCCCTACGGCGGGACTAGCCCCCAATGAGCAGTTCTTC. Variable domain in full (rest from reference TRBV9 and TRBJ2-1): DSGVTQTPKHLITATGQRVTLRCSPRSGDLSVYWYQQSLDQGLQFLIQYYNGEERAKGNILERFSAQQFPDLHSELNLSSLELGDSALYFCASSPTAGLAPNEQFFGPGTRLTVL.

CDR3 region: CASSSVRNEQFF. The CDR3, as DNA: TGTGCCAGCAGTTCCGTCAGAAATGAGCAGTTCTTC. The genes are TRBV27 and TRBJ2-1; no reliable D call. V was cut by 4 bases and J by 7 bases, with 8 bases left in between. The CDR3 length is 12 residues. The germline V gene has CDR1 MNHEY and CDR2 SMNVEV (reference sequence).

This chain links TRBV9 with TRBJ2-1; 7 bases align to TRBD2. The CDR3 runs 16 residues. Trimming at V came to 0 bases and at J to 5 bases, leaving 8 bases not matched to a gene. Germline CDR1 is SGDLS and CDR2 is YYNGEE. The DNA of the CDR3 is TGTGCCAGCAGCGTAGCCGGGGGGAAGATAAACAATGAGCAGTTCTTC. Translation: CASSVAGGKINNEQFF. The full variable domain, rest sourced from reference TRBV9 and TRBJ2-1, is DSGVTQTPKHLITATGQRVTLRCSPRSGDLSVYWYQQSLDQGLQFLIQYYNGEERAKGNILERFSAQQFPDLHSELNLSSLELGDSALYFCASSVAGGKINNEQFFGPGTRLTVL.

Only a few counts were recorded for this clone. The chain couples TRBV19 to TRBJ2-2; 12 nucleotides agree with TRBD2. Trimming took 3 bases from V and 5 from J; bases not matched to a gene: 16. Germline CDR1 and CDR2: LNHDA and SQIVND (reference sequence). This CDR3 contains 20 residues. The CDR3 here is CASSIMRGRLAGAETGELFF. The CDR3 nucleotides are TGTGCCAGTAGTATTATGAGGGGTCGACTAGCGGGAGCCGAAACCGGGGAGCTGTTTTTT.

This clone came up once. The rearrangement joins TRBV7-2 to TRBJ2-7; TRBD2 aligns across 11 bases. The CDR3 runs 15 residues. V was clipped by 2 bases and J by 6 bases; unmatched bases: 6. Germline CDR1 reads SGHTA; CDR2 reads FQGNSA. CDR3: CASSLPGLAAGEQYF. For the CDR3, the DNA is TGTGCCAGCAGCTTACCGGGACTAGCGGCTGGCGAGCAGTACTTC.

This chain links TRBV5-1 with TRBJ2-5; TRBD2 matches at 14 bases. Losses at the gene ends were 3 bases for V and 4 bases for J; bases not matched to a gene: 2. Looked up from germline, CDR1 is SGHRS and CDR2 is YFSETQ. This CDR3 spans 15 amino acids. The CDR3 DNA is TGCGCCAGCAGCTCGACTAGCGGGGGGGCAGAGACCCAGTACTTC. This encodes CASSSTSGGAETQYF.

The rearrangement joins TRBV21-1 to TRBJ1-2. TRBV21-1 constitutes a pseudogene. The CDR3 runs 13 residues. This CDR3 is CASSPDGIYGYTF. The CDR3, as DNA: TGTGCCAGCAGCCCCGACGGGATATATGGCTACACCTTC.

The rearrangement uses TRBV19 and TRBJ1-2; 7 nucleotides match TRBD1. The germline V gene has CDR1 LNHDA and CDR2 SQIVND (reference sequence). The CDR3 has 13 amino acids. V was clipped by 8 bases and J by 7 bases; unmatched bases: 10. In DNA, the CDR3 is TGTGCCAGTCGCGCCAATACAGGGGTTGGCTACACCTTC. Translating gives CASRANTGVGYTF.

The sample holds one count of this clone. The CDR3 spells CARKASGNQPQHF. CDR3 in DNA: TGCGCGAGGAAAGCGTCCGGCAATCAGCCCCAGCATTTT. V usage is TRBV5-1 and J usage is TRBJ1-5; D ambiguous. Germline CDR1 reads SGHRS; CDR2 reads YFSETQ. The CDR3 is made up of 13 amino acids.

V is TRBV7-9 and J is TRBJ2-5; D gene uncertain. CDR1 SEHNR and CDR2 FQNEAQ come from the germline V gene (reference sequence). The V and J ends lost 5 bases and 2 bases respectively, with 12 bases between them. The CDR3 extends over 14 amino acids. Written as DNA, the CDR3 is TGTGCCAGCAGCCTCATGTTCAGTCAAGAGACCCAGTACTTC. Residues: CASSLMFSQETQYF.

This clone showed up just a few times. V gene TRBV11-3 combines with J gene TRBJ2-2; D unresolved. CDR1 and CDR2 from the germline V gene are SGHNT and YENEEA. The CDR3 is 15 amino acids. Trimming stripped 2 bases from V and 7 bases from J, with 14 bases between. The CDR3 coding sequence is TGTGCCAGCAGCTTAACAATTCAGGCCGGCGGGGAGCTGTTTTTT. Translated, it gives CASSLTIQAGGELFF. Looking up the rest from reference TRBV11-3 and TRBJ2-2 gives the full variable domain: EAGVVQSPRYKIIEKKQPVAFWCNPISGHNTLYWYLQNLGQGPELLIRYENEEAVDDSQLPKDRFSAERLKGVDSTLKIQPAELGDSAVYLCASSLTIQAGGELFFGEGSRLTVL.

This clone appeared a single time. J is TRBJ2-7 and V is TRBV6-5, with D perhaps matching TRBD2 (6 bases). The CDR3 spans 14 residues. Deletions cut 0 bases from V and 6 bases from J, with 12 bases between. Germline loops: CDR1 MNHEY, CDR2 SVGAGI. In DNA form, the CDR3 reads TGTGCCAGCAGTTACTCGGGGGGTGGGAGCGAGCAGTACTTC. As protein: CASSYSGGGSEQYF.

This clone has more than one count but fewer than ten. V is TRBV30 and J is TRBJ1-1, with D possibly matching TRBD1 (5 bases). From germline, CDR1 is GTSNPN and CDR2 SVGIG (reference sequence). Trimming pared 2 bases from V and 11 bases from J, leaving 15 bases between. This CDR3 spans 12 amino acids. The DNA for the CDR3 is TGTGCCTGGAGTCCGCGGACGGAGGGGGCTTTCTTT. It codes for CAWSPRTEGAFF.

This clone was seen at least ten times. The J gene is TRBJ2-7, the V gene TRBV19; a possible D gene is TRBD1 (6 bases). The germline CDR1 and CDR2 sequences are LNHDA and SQIVND (reference sequence). CDR3 length: 14 residues. The V and J ends lost 7 bases and 4 bases respectively, with 17 bases between them. For the CDR3, the DNA is TGTGCCAGTACCCTGGACAGCCGCCCTTACGAGCAGTACTTC. Translating gives CASTLDSRPYEQYF.

V usage is TRBV9 and J usage is TRBJ2-1; 10 bases match TRBD2. V shed 2 bases, J shed 3 bases, and the junction held 5 bases outside the gene matches. The CDR3 is 16 amino acids. From germline, CDR1 is SGDLS and CDR2 YYNGEE. For the CDR3, the DNA is TGTGCCAGCAGCGTGGTAGCGGGGGGCCACTACAATGAGCAGTTCTTC. It codes for CASSVVAGGHYNEQFF.

CDR3 region: CASSLGQGYGYTF. CDR3 DNA sequence: TGTGCCAGCAGCCTAGGGCAGGGTTATGGCTACACCTTC. The V and J genes are TRBV16 and TRBJ1-2; tentatively, D is TRBD1 (5 bases). Germline values: CDR1 KGHSY, CDR2 FQNENV. The CDR3 sequence is 13 residues long. Trimming took 4 bases from V and 5 from J, leaving 11 bases between them.

The chain combines TRBV27 with TRBJ2-2; possible D gene TRBD1, 6 bases. CDR3 length: 14 amino acids. V was cut by 5 bases and J by 6 bases, with 13 bases left in between. CDR1 and CDR2 from the germline V gene are MNHEY and SMNVEV (reference sequence). CDR3 sequence reads: CASSLRGDAGELFF. In DNA, the CDR3 is TGTGCCAGCAGTCTCAGGGGTGATGCCGGGGAGCTGTTTTTT.

CDR3 in DNA: TGCGCCAGCAGCTTGGCGAGGACAGGGGTGACAGATACGCAGTATTTT. It translates to CASSLARTGVTDTQYF. The J gene is TRBJ2-3, the V gene TRBV5-1, with 9 bases lining up with TRBD1. This CDR3 spans 16 amino acids. Germline CDR1 is SGHRS and CDR2 is YFSETQ. Trimming at V came to 0 bases and at J to 3 bases, leaving 5 bases not matched to a gene.

The V and J genes are TRBV11-2 and TRBJ2-1; 10 nucleotides align to TRBD2. There are 14 residues in the CDR3. Germline V CDR1 and CDR2: SGHAT, FQNNGV. With V trimmed by 5 bases and J by 9 bases, 7 bases remained unmatched. The CDR3 protein is CASSRSGGAGEQFF. The CDR3 DNA is TGTGCCAGCAGCCGAAGCGGGGGGGCCGGTGAGCAGTTCTTC.

This clone was observed at least ten times. This sequence joins TRBV9 and TRBJ2-2; 10 bases match TRBD2. CDR3 length: 18 residues. The germline gives CDR1 SGDLS, CDR2 YYNGEE. V gave up 0 bases and J gave up 6 bases; unmatched junction bases: 11. CDR3 in DNA: TGTGCCAGCAGCGTAGATGTAAGCGGGAGGGTCCCCGCCGGGGAGCTGTTTTTT. Its translation: CASSVDVSGRVPAGELFF.

This chain joins TRBV11-3 and TRBJ2-1, with unresolved D. CDR3 length: 12 amino acids. The V gene lost 2 bases and the J gene lost 4 bases, with 3 bases spanning the gap. Germline values: CDR1 SGHNT, CDR2 YENEEA. CDR3 in amino acids: CASSLTYNEQFF. The CDR3 region has the DNA TGTGCCAGCAGCTTAACATACAATGAGCAGTTCTTC.